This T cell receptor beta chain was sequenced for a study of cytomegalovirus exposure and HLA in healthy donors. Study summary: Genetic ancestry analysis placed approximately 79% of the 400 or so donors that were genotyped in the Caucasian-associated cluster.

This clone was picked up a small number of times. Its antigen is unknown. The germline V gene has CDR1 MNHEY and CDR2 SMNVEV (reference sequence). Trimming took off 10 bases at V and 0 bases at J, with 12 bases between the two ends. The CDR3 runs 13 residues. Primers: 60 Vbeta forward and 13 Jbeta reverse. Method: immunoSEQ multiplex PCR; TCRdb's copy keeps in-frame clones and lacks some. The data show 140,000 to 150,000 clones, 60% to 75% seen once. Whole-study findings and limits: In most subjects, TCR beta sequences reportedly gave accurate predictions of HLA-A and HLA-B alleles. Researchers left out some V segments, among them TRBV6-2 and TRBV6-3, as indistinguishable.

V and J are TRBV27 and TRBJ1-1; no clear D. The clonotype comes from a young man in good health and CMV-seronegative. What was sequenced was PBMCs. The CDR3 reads CATPSTLNTEAFF. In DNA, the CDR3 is TGTGCCACTCCCTCCACACTGAACACTGAAGCTTTCTTT.